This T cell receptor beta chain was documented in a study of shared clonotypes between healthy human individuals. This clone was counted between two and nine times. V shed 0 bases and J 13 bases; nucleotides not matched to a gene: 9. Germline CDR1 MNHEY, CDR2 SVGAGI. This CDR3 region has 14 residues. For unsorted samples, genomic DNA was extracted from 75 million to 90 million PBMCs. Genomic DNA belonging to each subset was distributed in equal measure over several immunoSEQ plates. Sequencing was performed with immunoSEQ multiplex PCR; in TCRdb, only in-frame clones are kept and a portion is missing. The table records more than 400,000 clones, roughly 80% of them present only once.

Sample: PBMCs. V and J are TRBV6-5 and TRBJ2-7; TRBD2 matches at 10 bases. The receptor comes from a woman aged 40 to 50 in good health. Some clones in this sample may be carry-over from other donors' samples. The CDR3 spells CASSYSTPPSGSYF. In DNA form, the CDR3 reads TGTGCCAGCAGTTACTCGACCCCCCCTAGCGGGAGTTACTTC.